The 3 T cell receptor beta chains below all came from one sample that was sequenced in a study of blood T cell repertoires in COVID-19. The protocol was immunoSEQ multiplex PCR, while the TCRdb copy is restricted to in-frame clones and leaves out a portion. The table lists some 120,000 clones, about 80% of them singletons, with 10% to 15% in the top ten. The specimen was peripheral blood. Receptor source: a woman aged 60-75 years with acute or convalescent COVID-19.

This clone was observed a single time. The chain carries TRBV13 and TRBJ1-2, with D possibly TRBD1 on 5 matching bases. The CDR3 totals 15 residues. The germline V gene has CDR1 PRHDT and CDR2 FYEKMQ (reference sequence). The ends were cut back, 2 bases at V and 4 bases at J, with 14 bases in the middle. CDR3 DNA sequence: TGTGCCAGCAGCTTAATTTCGGGGGAGGGCTATGGCTACACCTTC. It translates to CASSLISGEGYGYTF.

The V call is TRBV5-1, the J call TRBJ2-1; 9 bases map to TRBD1. Losses at the gene ends were 3 bases for V and 7 bases for J; bases not matched to a gene: 11. The CDR3 loop spans 16 amino acids. Germline V gene sequence: CDR1 SGHRS, CDR2 YFSETQ. The CDR3 bases are TGCGCCAGCAGCTGGGCTCCGGGACAGGGTACGAATGAGCAGTTCTTC. As protein: CASSWAPGQGTNEQFF.

This chain uses TRBV25-1 with TRBJ2-5; 8 bases align to TRBD2. With V trimmed by 2 bases and J by 2 bases, 4 bases remained unmatched. Germline V gives CDR1 MGHDK, CDR2 SYGVNS. This CDR3 has 15 residues. This chain's CDR3 is CASSEAGGPQETQYF. The CDR3 DNA follows: TGTGCCAGCAGTGAAGCGGGGGGCCCTCAAGAGACCCAGTACTTC.